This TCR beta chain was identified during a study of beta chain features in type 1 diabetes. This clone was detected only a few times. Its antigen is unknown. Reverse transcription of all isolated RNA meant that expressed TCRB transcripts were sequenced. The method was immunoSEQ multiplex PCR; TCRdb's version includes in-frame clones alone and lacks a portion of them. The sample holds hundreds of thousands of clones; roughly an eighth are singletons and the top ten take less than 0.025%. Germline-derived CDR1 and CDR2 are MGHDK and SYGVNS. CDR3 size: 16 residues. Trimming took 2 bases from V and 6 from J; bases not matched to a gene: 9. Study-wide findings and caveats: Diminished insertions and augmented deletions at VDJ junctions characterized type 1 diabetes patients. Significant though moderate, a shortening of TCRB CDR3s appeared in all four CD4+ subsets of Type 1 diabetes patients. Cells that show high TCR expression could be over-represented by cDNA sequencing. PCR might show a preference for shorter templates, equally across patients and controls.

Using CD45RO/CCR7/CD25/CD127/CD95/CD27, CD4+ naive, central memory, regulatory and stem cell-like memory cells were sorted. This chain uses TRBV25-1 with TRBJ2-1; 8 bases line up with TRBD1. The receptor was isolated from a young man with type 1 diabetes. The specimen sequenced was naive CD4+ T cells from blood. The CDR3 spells CASSERLGTGVNEQFF. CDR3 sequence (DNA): TGTGCCAGCAGTGAAAGACTCGGGACAGGCGTCAATGAGCAGTTCTTC. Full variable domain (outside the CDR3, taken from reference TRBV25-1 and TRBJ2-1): EADIYQTPRYLVIGTGKKITLECSQTMGHDKMYWYQQDPGMELHLIHYSYGVNSTEKGDLSSESTVSRIRTEHFPLTLESARPSHTSQYLCASSERLGTGVNEQFFGPGTRLTVL.